This T cell receptor (beta chain) was recovered during a study of molecular identifiers for immune sequencing clone quantification. For this clonotype: Germline is not matched at one junction end, which may reflect a read error.

The length of the CDR3 is 15 residues. CDR1 is DFQATT, CDR2 SNEGSKA, per germline (reference sequence). As CD8+CD4-CCR7+CD45RA+ cells, naive CD8 T cells were sorted. Previously reported methods and listed TCR primers produced the bulk TCR libraries. One entry per CDR3 protein, called by TCRdb with MiXCR from the PCR reads. The top ten clones hold approximately 0.91% of a sample with more than 95,000 distinct CDR3 sequences, 20% to 30% of them seen once. This TCR was recovered from a human donor in good health. Some libraries in this study had Jurkat cell RNA spiked in. V gene TRBV20-1 combines with J gene TRBJ2-3; 9 bases agree with TRBD1. Material: naive CD8+ T cells from blood, with Jurkat cell RNA spiked in. Subset specified: FACS-sorted CD8+CD4-CCR7+CD45RA+ naive T cells. This CDR3 reads CSASGTGSGTGTQYF. The CDR3, as DNA: TGCAGTGCTTCCGGGACAGGGAGCGGCACAGGTACGCAGTATTTT.